The rows below give T cell receptor beta chains drawn from one sample of a study of blood T cell repertoires in COVID-19. Here immunoSEQ multiplex PCR was the method, and the copy in TCRdb shows in-frame clones only, minus some. The table lists approximately 250,000 clones, roughly 86% of them singletons, with roughly 8.5% in the top ten. Specimen: peripheral blood. Every receptor here comes from a man aged 35 to 55 with active or convalescent COVID-19. Both conserved end residues are part of each CDR3. The D gene is left open where the match is weak. Not all rows give a size; the values are once, few, many and, for expanded clones, a class.

V	size	D	J	CDR3	DNA
TRBV2	-	TRBD1	TRBJ1-4	CASRDGTVRSEKLFF	TGTGCCAGCAGGGATGGGACAGTTCGGAGTGAAAAACTGTTTTTT
TRBV2	-	-	TRBJ1-3	CASSENRESRSGNTIYF	TGTGCCAGCAGTGAGAACAGAGAGTCAAGGTCTGGAAACACCATATATTTT
TRBV28	-	-	TRBJ1-5	CASSPPAPGLANQPQHF	TGTGCCAGCAGTCCACCCGCGCCAGGCCTGGCCAATCAGCCCCAGCATTTT
TRBV10-1	-	-	TRBJ2-3	CASTSLPSTDTQYF	TGCGCCAGCACTAGCTTACCTAGCACAGATACGCAGTATTTT
TRBV9	-	TRBD2	TRBJ2-5	CASSLGGGIETQYF	TGTGCCAGCAGCCTCGGCGGGGGGATTGAGACCCAGTACTTC
TRBV3-1/TRBV3-2	-	TRBD1	TRBJ1-6	CASSQDGTGYNSPLHF	TGTGCCAGCAGCCAAGATGGGACAGGTTATAATTCACCCCTCCACTTT
TRBV19	few	-	TRBJ1-6	CASSIRQGGSPLHF	TGTGCCAGTAGTATAAGGCAGGGTGGTTCACCCCTCCACTTT
TRBV9	once	-	TRBJ1-1	CASSVDAGRNTEAFF	TGTGCCAGCAGCGTAGATGCAGGCCGGAACACTGAAGCTTTCTTT
TRBV7-6	-	TRBD2	TRBJ2-1	CASTTLAGVNEQFF	TGTGCCAGCACTACACTAGCGGGAGTCAATGAGCAGTTCTTC
TRBV18	-	-	TRBJ1-2	CASSPLATTGYTF	TGTGCCAGCTCACCATTGGCTACTACCGGCTACACCTTC
TRBV13	-	-	TRBJ2-2	CASSSTVLGTGELFF	TGTGCCAGCAGCTCCACAGTTTTGGGCACCGGGGAGCTGTTTTTT
TRBV4-1	once	TRBD1	TRBJ1-1	CASSQDQGVEAFF	TGCGCCAGCAGCCAAGATCAGGGGGTTGAAGCTTTCTTT
TRBV5-6	-	-	TRBJ1-5	CASSFGNDQPQHF	TGTGCCAGCAGCTTCGGGAATGATCAGCCCCAGCATTTT
TRBV3-1/TRBV3-2	once	TRBD1	TRBJ1-6	CASSHRQGADSPLHF	TGTGCCAGCAGCCACCGACAGGGGGCGGATTCACCCCTCCACTTT
TRBV29-1	-	TRBD1	TRBJ1-1	CSVEEPTGVATEAFF	TGCAGCGTTGAAGAACCGACAGGGGTAGCCACTGAAGCTTTCTTT
TRBV28	-	TRBD1	TRBJ2-7	CASEGQETSYEQYF	TGTGCCAGCGAAGGACAGGAGACCTCCTACGAGCAGTACTTC
TRBV9	-	-	TRBJ1-2	CASSVEDSYGYTF	TGTGCCAGCAGCGTAGAGGACAGCTATGGCTACACCTTC
TRBV10-2	-	-	TRBJ1-6	CASSASGGRDNSPLHF	TGCGCCAGCAGTGCCTCGGGGGGACGTGATAATTCACCCCTCCACTTT
TRBV2	-	-	TRBJ1-2	CASGDSDGFSYGYTF	TGTGCCAGTGGGGACTCAGACGGGTTTTCCTATGGCTACACCTTC
TRBV28	-	TRBD1	TRBJ1-5	CASTKTGGLGQPQHF	TGTGCCAGCACCAAGACAGGGGGCCTGGGTCAGCCCCAGCATTTT
TRBV19	once	-	TRBJ1-5	CASNIFARGGNQPQHF	TGTGCCAGTAATATCTTCGCCCGCGGGGGCAATCAGCCCCAGCATTTT
TRBV12-3/TRBV12-4	-	-	TRBJ2-1	CASSPGNEQFF	TGTGCCAGCAGTCCGGGCAATGAGCAGTTCTTC
TRBV6-5	-	-	TRBJ2-7	CASRAQGSGAYEQYF	TGTGCCAGCAGAGCGCAGGGGAGCGGGGCCTACGAGCAGTACTTC
TRBV12-5	-	TRBD1	TRBJ1-5	CASGLGQGGSVGNQPQHF	TGTGCTAGTGGTTTGGGACAGGGAGGTTCGGTTGGCAATCAGCCCCAGCATTTT
TRBV5-6	-	-	TRBJ1-2	CASSQDSTYGYTF	TGTGCCAGCAGCCAGGACAGTACCTATGGCTACACCTTC
TRBV19	-	TRBD1	TRBJ2-1	CASSTNRGRGNEQFF	TGTGCCAGTAGTACAAACAGGGGCCGGGGAAATGAGCAGTTCTTC
TRBV28	-	-	TRBJ2-7	CASSLGRYEQYF	TGTGCCAGCAGTTTAGGTAGATACGAGCAGTACTTC
TRBV10-2	-	TRBD2	TRBJ2-1	CASSATSGRAGEQFF	TGCGCCAGCAGCGCGACTAGCGGGAGGGCCGGTGAGCAGTTCTTC
TRBV20-1	-	-	TRBJ2-1	CSASDEQFF	TGCAGTGCTTCCGATGAGCAGTTCTTC
TRBV28	-	TRBD1	TRBJ1-5	CASSRHRGGQPQHF	TGTGCCAGCAGCCGCCACAGGGGTGGTCAGCCCCAGCATTTT
TRBV7-2	-	-	TRBJ1-1	CASSLIEVMNTEAFF	TGTGCCAGCAGCTTAATCGAGGTGATGAACACTGAAGCTTTCTTT
TRBV9	-	-	TRBJ2-2	CASSETVSPRTGELFF	TGTGCCAGCAGTGAAACAGTTTCCCCGAGAACCGGGGAGCTGTTTTTT
TRBV6-5	once	-	TRBJ2-7	CASSYNQGGAYEQYF	TGTGCCAGCAGTTATAATCAAGGCGGGGCCTACGAGCAGTACTTC
TRBV28	once	-	TRBJ2-2	CASSPQIGAGGELFF	TGTGCCAGCAGTCCACAGATAGGGGCAGGCGGGGAGCTGTTTTTT
TRBV5-6	once	TRBD1	TRBJ1-5	CASSLGGTGANQPQHF	TGTGCCAGCAGCTTGGGCGGGACAGGCGCCAATCAGCCCCAGCATTTT
TRBV24-1	-	TRBD1	TRBJ2-7	CATSDRTGGYDEQYF	TGTGCCACCAGTGATCGGACAGGGGGGTATGACGAGCAGTACTTC
TRBV12-3/TRBV12-4	-	-	TRBJ2-2	CASSPRVDGELFF	TGTGCCAGCAGTCCCCGAGTAGACGGGGAGCTGTTTTTT
TRBV7-6	-	-	TRBJ1-6	CASSPDRGRSPLHF	TGTGCCAGCAGCCCGGATAGGGGCAGGTCACCCCTCCACTTT
TRBV5-4	-	TRBD1	TRBJ2-5	CASSLTDRVETQYF	TGTGCCAGCAGCTTGACCGACAGGGTGGAGACCCAGTACTTC
TRBV21-1	-	-	TRBJ2-7	CASTPVCPGGPPLMYEQYF	TGTGCCAGCACCCCAGTCTGTCCGGGAGGGCCTCCCCTCATGTACGAGCAGTACTTC
TRBV10-3	-	-	TRBJ1-4	CATSGGVVTPNEKLFF	TGTGCCACCTCCGGGGGGGTGGTGACTCCTAATGAAAAACTGTTTTTT
TRBV7-9	-	TRBD2	TRBJ2-2	CASSPRLAGTGELFF	TGTGCCAGCAGCCCCAGACTAGCGGGGACCGGGGAGCTGTTTTTT
TRBV18	-	-	TRBJ1-2	CASSPPNWRANYGYTF	TGTGCCAGCTCACCCCCAAACTGGAGAGCTAACTATGGCTACACCTTC
TRBV29-1	-	TRBD1	TRBJ1-1	CSVEYTGARYTEAFF	TGCAGCGTTGAATATACAGGGGCGAGGTACACTGAAGCTTTCTTT
TRBV5-1	-	TRBD1	TRBJ1-4	CASSMGQGRDEKLFF	TGCGCCAGCAGCATGGGACAGGGCAGGGATGAAAAACTGTTTTTT
TRBV6-6	-	-	TRBJ1-6	CASSLGGPSDSPLHF	TGTGCCAGCAGTCTCGGGGGGCCTTCGGATTCACCCCTCCACTTT
TRBV7-8	-	-	TRBJ1-1	CASSRENTEAFF	TGTGCCAGCAGTCGCGAGAACACTGAAGCTTTCTTT
TRBV5-1	-	TRBD1	TRBJ1-3	CASSSGQGAGGNTIYF	TGCGCCAGCAGCTCCGGACAGGGGGCGGGAGGAAACACCATATATTTT
TRBV5-5	-	-	TRBJ1-2	CASSLGGDGYTF	TGTGCCAGCAGCTTGGGCGGGGATGGCTACACCTTC
TRBV5-1	-	TRBD2	TRBJ2-3	CASSYQVLAGGPYTDTQYF	TGCGCCAGCAGCTACCAAGTCCTAGCGGGAGGCCCGTACACAGATACGCAGTATTTT
TRBV9	-	TRBD1	TRBJ1-2	CASSAGTAYYGYTF	TGTGCCAGCAGCGCCGGGACAGCCTACTATGGCTACACCTTC
TRBV6-5	-	-	TRBJ1-2	CASSYSKSAGGYTF	TGTGCCAGCAGTTACTCGAAGAGTGCGGGTGGCTACACCTTC
TRBV5-4	-	TRBD2	TRBJ2-7	CASSLAGGSSYEQYF	TGTGCCAGCAGCTTAGCGGGAGGAAGCTCCTACGAGCAGTACTTC
TRBV2	-	-	TRBJ2-2	CASSDRGGGSGTGELFF	TGTGCCAGCAGTGATCGAGGAGGGGGCTCAGGCACCGGGGAGCTGTTTTTT
TRBV5-1	few	TRBD1	TRBJ1-2	CASSLDATGGVGYTF	TGCGCCAGCAGCTTGGATGCGACAGGGGGCGTAGGCTACACCTTC
TRBV5-6	-	-	TRBJ1-2	CASSLEGGQRPNYGYTF	TGTGCCAGCAGCTTGGAAGGGGGACAACGACCTAACTATGGCTACACCTTC
TRBV5-4	-	-	TRBJ2-3	CASNRERSSTDTQYF	TGTGCCAGCAACCGGGAGCGTTCTAGCACAGATACGCAGTATTTT